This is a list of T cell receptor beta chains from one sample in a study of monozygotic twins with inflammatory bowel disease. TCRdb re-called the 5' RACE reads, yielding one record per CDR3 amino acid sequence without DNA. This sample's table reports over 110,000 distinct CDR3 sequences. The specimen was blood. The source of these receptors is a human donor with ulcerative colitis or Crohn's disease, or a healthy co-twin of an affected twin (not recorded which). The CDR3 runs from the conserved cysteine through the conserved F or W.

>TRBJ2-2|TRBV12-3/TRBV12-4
CASSPNGHRRGNTGELFF
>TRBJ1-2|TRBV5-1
CASSRDSSYGYTF
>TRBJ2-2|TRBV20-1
CSARGAGANTGELFF
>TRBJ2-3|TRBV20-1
CSARWPPDTQYF
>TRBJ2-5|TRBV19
CASRTVAGLLYF
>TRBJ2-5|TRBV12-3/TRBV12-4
CASSLSLRGDAETQYF
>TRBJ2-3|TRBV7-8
CASSLRTAGDPRTDTQYF
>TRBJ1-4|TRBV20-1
CSFYRRGTNEKLFF
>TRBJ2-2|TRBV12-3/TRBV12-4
CASTSVTGTPNTGELFF
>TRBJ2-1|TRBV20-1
CSAMTNLAGVYNEQFF
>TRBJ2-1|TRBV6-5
CASSSPTNEQFF
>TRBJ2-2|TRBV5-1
CASRPAAGGPIGGELFF
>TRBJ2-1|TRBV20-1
CSARDAGTSGGDNEQFF
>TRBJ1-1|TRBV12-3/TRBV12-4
CASRNTGTEAFF
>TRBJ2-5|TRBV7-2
CASSLALKTQYF
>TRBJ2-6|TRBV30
CARLGLAEFSGANVLTF
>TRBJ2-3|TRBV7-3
CASAGQGASDTQYF
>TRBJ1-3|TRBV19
CASSTGRQGHSGNTIYF
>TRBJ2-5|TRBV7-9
CASSPPTTQETQYF
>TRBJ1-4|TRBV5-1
CASSLQGLDEKLFF
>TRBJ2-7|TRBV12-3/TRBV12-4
CASSPDSSYEQYF
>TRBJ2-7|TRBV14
CASSRGGNTYEQYF
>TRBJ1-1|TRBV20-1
CSASVPGGYMNTEAFF
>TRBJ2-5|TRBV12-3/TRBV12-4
CASSSTARETQYF
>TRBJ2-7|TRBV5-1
CASSFYQGASDF
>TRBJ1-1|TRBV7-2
CASSLGGLAFF
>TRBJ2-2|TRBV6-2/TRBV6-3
CASSYPWDREAAGELFF
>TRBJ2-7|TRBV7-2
CASSLPGLYEQYF
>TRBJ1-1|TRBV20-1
CSASGDSILLTEAFF
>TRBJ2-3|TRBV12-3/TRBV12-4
CASSLRGIGLDGQYF
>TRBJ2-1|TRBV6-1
CASKGGWSSYNEQFF
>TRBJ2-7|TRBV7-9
CASSAGTYYEQYF
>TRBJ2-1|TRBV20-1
CSARKRGGRFNEQFF
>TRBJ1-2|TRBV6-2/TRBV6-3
CASSYVAGPYGYTF
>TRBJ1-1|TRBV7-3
CATKDRSNTEAFF
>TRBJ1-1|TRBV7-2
CASSLDKYRVNTEAFF
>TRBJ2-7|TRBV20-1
CSAITGDSSYEQYF
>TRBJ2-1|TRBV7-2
CASSSAGPSGYEQFF
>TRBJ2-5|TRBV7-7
CASSPGPMGETQYF
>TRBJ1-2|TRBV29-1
CSVGDRANYGYTF
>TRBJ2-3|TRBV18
CASSPQASTDTQYF
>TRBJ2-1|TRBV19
CASSAPYNEQFF
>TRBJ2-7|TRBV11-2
CASSLKTGGSFPHYEQYF
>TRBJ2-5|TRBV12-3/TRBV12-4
CAIIRVLGGKETQYF
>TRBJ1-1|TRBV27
CASSYTAYTEAFF
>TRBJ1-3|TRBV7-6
CASSVGRGSGNTIYF
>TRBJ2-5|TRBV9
CASSLQASGGLETQYF
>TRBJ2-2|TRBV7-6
CASSLAHTGELFF
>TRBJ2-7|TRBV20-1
CSASRNEGGYEQYF
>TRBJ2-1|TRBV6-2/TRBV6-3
CASSLGDISYNEQFF
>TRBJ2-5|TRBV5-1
CASSQYSGEIFQETQYF